The clone carrying this T cell receptor beta chain showed up many times. The sample comes from a study of T cells after yellow fever vaccination. One entry per CDR3 protein results from TCRdb running MiXCR on the 5' RACE reads. Among around 150,000 distinct CDR3 sequences listed, under 7.5% were seen once. The CDR3 sequence is 15 residues long. The V and J ends lost 0 bases and 10 bases, in that order; junction bases with no gene match: 6. Germline V gene sequence: CDR1 SGDLS, CDR2 YYNGEE. The V and J genes are TRBV9 and TRBJ2-1, with 11 bases aligning to TRBD2. The TCR originated in a man between 18 and 29 years old who received the YFV17D yellow fever vaccine. The sample in question was CD4+ T cells sorted from PBMCs, obtained 4 to 5 days after the first yellow fever vaccination. The CDR3 DNA sequence: TGTGCCAGCAGCGTAGCTACGAGACTAGCGGGGGAGCAGTTCTTC. Protein product: CASSVATRLAGEQFF.